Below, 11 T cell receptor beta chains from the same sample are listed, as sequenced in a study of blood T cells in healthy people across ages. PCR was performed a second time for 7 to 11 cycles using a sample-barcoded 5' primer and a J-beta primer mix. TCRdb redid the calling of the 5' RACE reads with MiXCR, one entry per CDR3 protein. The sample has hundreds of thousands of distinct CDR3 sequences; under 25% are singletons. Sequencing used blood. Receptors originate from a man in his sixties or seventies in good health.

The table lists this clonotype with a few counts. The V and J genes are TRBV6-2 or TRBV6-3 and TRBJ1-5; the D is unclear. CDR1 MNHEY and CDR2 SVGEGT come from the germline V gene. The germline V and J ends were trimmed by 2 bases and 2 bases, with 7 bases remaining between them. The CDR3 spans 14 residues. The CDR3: CASSYGGGNQPQHF. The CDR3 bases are TGTGCCAGCAGTTACGGTGGAGGCAATCAGCCCCAGCATTTT.

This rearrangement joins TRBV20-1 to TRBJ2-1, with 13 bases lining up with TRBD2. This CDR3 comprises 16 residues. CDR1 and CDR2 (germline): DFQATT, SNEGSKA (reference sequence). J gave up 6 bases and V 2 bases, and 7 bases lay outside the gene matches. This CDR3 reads CSARLPGLAGINEQFF. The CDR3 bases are TGCAGTGCTAGACTGCCGGGACTAGCGGGAATCAATGAGCAGTTCTTC.

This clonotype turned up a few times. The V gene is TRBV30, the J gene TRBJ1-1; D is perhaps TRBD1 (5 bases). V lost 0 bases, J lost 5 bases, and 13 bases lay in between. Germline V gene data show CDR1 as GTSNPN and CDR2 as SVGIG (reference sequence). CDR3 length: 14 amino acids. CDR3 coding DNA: TGTGCCTGGAGTGTAGATAGTAGGGGAACTGAAGCTTTCTTT. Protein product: CAWSVDSRGTEAFF.

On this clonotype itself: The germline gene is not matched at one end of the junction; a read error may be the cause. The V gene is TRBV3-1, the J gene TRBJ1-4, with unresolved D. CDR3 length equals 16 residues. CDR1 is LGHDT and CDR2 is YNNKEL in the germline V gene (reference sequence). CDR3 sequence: CASSQDRRQNYEKLFF. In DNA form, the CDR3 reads TGTGCCAGCAGCCAAGATCGACGCCAGAATTATGAAAAACTCTTTTTT.

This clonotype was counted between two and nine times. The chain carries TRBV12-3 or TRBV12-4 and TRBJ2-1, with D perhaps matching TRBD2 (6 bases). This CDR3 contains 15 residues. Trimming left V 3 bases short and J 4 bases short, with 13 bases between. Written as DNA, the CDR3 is TGTGCCAGCAGTTTCGGCGGGGTATATTACAATGAGCAGTTCTTC. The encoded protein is CASSFGGVYYNEQFF.

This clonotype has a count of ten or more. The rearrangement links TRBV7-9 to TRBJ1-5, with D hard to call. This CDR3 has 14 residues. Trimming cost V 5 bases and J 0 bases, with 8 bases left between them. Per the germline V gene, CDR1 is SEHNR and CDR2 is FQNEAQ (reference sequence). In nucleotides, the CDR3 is TGTGCCAGCAGCCTTTTGGGTAGCAATCAGCCCCAGCATTTT. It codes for CASSLLGSNQPQHF. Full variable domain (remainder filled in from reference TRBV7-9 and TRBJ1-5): DTGVSQNPRHKITKRGQNVTFRCDPISEHNRLYWYRQTLGQGPEFLTYFQNEAQLEKSRLLSDRFSAERPKGSFSTLEIQRTEQGDSAMYLCASSLLGSNQPQHFGDGTRLSIL.

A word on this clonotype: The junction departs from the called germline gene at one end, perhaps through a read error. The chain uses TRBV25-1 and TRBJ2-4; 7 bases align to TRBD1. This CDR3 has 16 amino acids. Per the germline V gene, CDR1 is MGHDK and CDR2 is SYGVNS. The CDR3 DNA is TGTGCCAGCAGATCCGACAGGGCCTATACCAAAAACATTCGGTACTTC. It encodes CASRSDRAYTKNIRYF.

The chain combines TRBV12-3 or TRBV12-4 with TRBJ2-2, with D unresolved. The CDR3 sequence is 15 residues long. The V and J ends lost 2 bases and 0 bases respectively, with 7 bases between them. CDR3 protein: CASSLFRSNTGELFF. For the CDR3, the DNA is TGTGCCAGCAGTTTATTCCGGTCGAACACCGGGGAGCTGTTTTTT.

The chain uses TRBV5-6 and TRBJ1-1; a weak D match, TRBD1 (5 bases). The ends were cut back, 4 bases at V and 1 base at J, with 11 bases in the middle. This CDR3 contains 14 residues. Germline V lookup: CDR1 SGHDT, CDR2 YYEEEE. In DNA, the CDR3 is TGTGCCAGCAGCGCGTTACAGGAGAACACTGAAGCTTTCTTT. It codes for CASSALQENTEAFF.

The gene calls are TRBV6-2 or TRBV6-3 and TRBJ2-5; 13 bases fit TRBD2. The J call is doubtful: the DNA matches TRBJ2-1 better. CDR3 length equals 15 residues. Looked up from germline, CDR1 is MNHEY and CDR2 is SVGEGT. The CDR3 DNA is TGTGCCAGCAGTTATCCCACTAGCGGGAGGGGCGAGCAGTTCTTC. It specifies CASSYPTSGRGEQFF.

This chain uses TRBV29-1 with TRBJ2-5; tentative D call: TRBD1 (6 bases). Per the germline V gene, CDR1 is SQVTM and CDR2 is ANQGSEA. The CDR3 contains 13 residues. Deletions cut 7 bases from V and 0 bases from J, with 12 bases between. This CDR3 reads CSAQDSNQETQYF. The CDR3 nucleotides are TGCAGCGCCCAGGACAGTAACCAAGAGACCCAGTACTTC.